Below are 18 T cell receptor beta chains sequenced from a single sample in a study of T cells in Graves' hyperthyroidism and ophthalmopathy. RNA transcripts were the template for amplifying TCR beta CDR3 regions. HTBI primers were employed in a first-round RT-PCR of the TCR CDR3. MiXCR was run by TCRdb on the multiplex PCR reads, yielding one entry per CDR3 protein. The sample comprises over 700,000 distinct CDR3 sequences, under 20% of which are singletons, and over 15% rests with the top ten. The sequenced sample was blood. The source is a woman between 45 and 60 years old with Graves' hyperthyroidism that later progressed to Graves' ophthalmopathy.

Turning to this clonotype: With a much larger clone just one base away, this may be a read error. The V call is TRBV30, the J call TRBJ2-2, with D perhaps matching TRBD2 (5 bases). The CDR3 runs to 15 residues. Looked up from germline, CDR1 is GTSNPN and CDR2 is SVGIG (reference sequence). This CDR3 is CAWSPGPAHTGELSF. CDR3 sequence (DNA): TGTGCCTGGAGCCCCGGGCCAGCGCACACCGGGGAGCTGTCTTTT.

This clonotype was seen many times. CDR3 sequence: CASSLALGRLNTEAFF. In DNA, the CDR3 is TGTGCCAGCAGTTTAGCGCTAGGCAGACTGAACACTGAAGCTTTCTTT. This chain joins TRBV12-3 or TRBV12-4 and TRBJ1-1; D gene uncertain. The CDR3 has 16 amino acids. The V gene lost 0 bases and the J gene lost 0 bases, with 11 bases spanning the gap.

In this sample, this clonotype turned up many times. The chain carries TRBV18 and TRBJ1-5; no clear D. The CDR3 has 14 residues. The V and J ends lost 8 bases and 0 bases respectively, with 11 bases between them. Germline V gene lookup returns CDR1 KGHSH and CDR2 LQKENI. As DNA, the CDR3 is TGTGCCAGCAGCAGAGAATATAGCAATCAGCCCCAGCATTTT. Its translation: CASSREYSNQPQHF.

Remarks on this clonotype: This could be a read error, since a much larger clone is one nucleotide away. V is TRBV3-1 and J is TRBJ1-1; TRBD1 might be the D (5 bases). The CDR3 length is 18 residues. Trimming pared 2 bases from V and 0 bases from J, leaving 19 bases between. From germline, CDR1 is LGHDT and CDR2 YNNKEL (reference sequence). The CDR3 loop reads CASSQIRLAGPLNTEAFF. The CDR3 bases are TGTGCCAGCAGCCAAATCCGCCTCGCGGGGCCATTGAACACTGAAGCTTTCTTT.

This clonotype has a count of ten or more. The gene calls are TRBV7-3 and TRBJ2-5, with D tentatively TRBD1 or TRBD2 (5 bases each). With 4 bases removed from V and 5 bases from J, the gap between germline ends came to 26 bases. The germline V gene encodes CDR1 SGHTA and CDR2 FQGTGA. The CDR3 has 18 residues. The CDR3 reads CASSSASPGDHPCETQYF. The CDR3 DNA follows: TGTGCCAGCAGCTCTGCCTCCCCCGGGGACCATCCATGCGAGACCCAGTACTTC.

This clonotype appeared many times. This sequence joins TRBV3-1 and TRBJ1-6, with D hard to call. This CDR3 comprises 13 residues. Germline CDR1 reads LGHDT; CDR2 reads YNNKEL (reference sequence). The ends were cut back, 4 bases at V and 15 bases at J, with 16 bases in the middle. CDR3 nucleotide sequence: TGTGCCAGCAGCCCTCGGACGGCTGAGCTCCTCCACTTT. Its protein product is CASSPRTAELLHF.

The rearrangement uses TRBV4-1 and TRBJ1-1; D call uncertain. Trimming removed 2 bases at V and 0 bases at J, with 7 bases between. Germline-derived CDR1 and CDR2 are MGHRA and YSYEKL. The CDR3 length is 14 residues. As DNA, the CDR3 is TGCGCCAGCAGCCAACAGTACATGAACACTGAAGCTTTCTTT. Translation gives CASSQQYMNTEAFF.

The gene calls are TRBV9 and TRBJ1-1; D remains unclear. Germline V lookup: CDR1 SGDLS, CDR2 YYNGEE. V was pared by 1 base and J by 7 bases, with 14 bases between. The CDR3 sequence is 14 residues long. As DNA, the CDR3 is TGTGCCAGCAGCGTAAGTGGTAGCATTAGTGAAGCTTTCTTT. Translated: CASSVSGSISEAFF.

The chain combines TRBV19 with TRBJ1-6, with TRBD1 as a possible D gene (6 bases). The CDR3 contains 17 residues. Germline assignment: CDR1 LNHDA and CDR2 SQIVND (reference sequence). V lost 4 bases and J lost 7, with 20 bases in between. The CDR3 region is CASSRRQEGNLNSPLHF. Here the CDR3 DNA reads TGTGCCAGTAGTAGACGACAGGAGGGGAATCTCAATTCACCCCTCCACTTT.

This chain uses TRBV7-9 with TRBJ2-1; the match to TRBD2 covers 10 bases. The V segment lost 2 bases and the J segment 4 bases; nucleotides outside the gene matches: 17. Germline loops: CDR1 SEHNR, CDR2 FQNEAQ (reference sequence). CDR3 length: 20 amino acids. The CDR3 spells CASSLRSPLAGATPYNEQFF. The CDR3 coding sequence is TGTGCCAGCAGCTTACGATCCCCTCTAGCGGGGGCTACCCCGTACAATGAGCAGTTCTTC.

This rearrangement joins TRBV5-5 to TRBJ2-1; 13 bases are a match to TRBD2. In germline, CDR1 is SGHKS, CDR2 YYEKEE (reference sequence). This CDR3 comprises 17 residues. The trim removed 2 bases at V and 3 bases at J, leaving 5 bases unmatched. The CDR3 region has the DNA TGTGCCAGCAGCTTCACTAGCGGGGGGGCCGGCTACAATGAGCAGTTCTTC. This sequence encodes CASSFTSGGAGYNEQFF.

This clonotype was recorded many times. The chain carries TRBV18 and TRBJ1-1; D not resolved. The ends were cut back, 4 bases at V and 1 base at J, with 7 bases in the middle. Per the germline V gene, CDR1 is KGHSH and CDR2 is LQKENI. This CDR3 spans 13 amino acids. The CDR3 DNA follows: TGTGCCAGCTCACAAGAAAGGAACACTGAAGCTTTCTTT. Protein sequence: CASSQERNTEAFF.

This clonotype was seen at least ten times. This chain links TRBV5-1 with TRBJ2-7; 10 nucleotides match TRBD1. Germline V gene sequence: CDR1 SGHRS, CDR2 YFSETQ. The CDR3 loop spans 15 amino acids. The V segment lost 4 bases and the J segment 5 bases; nucleotides outside the gene matches: 9. The CDR3 protein is CASSPWDRGVDEQYF. CDR3 coding DNA: TGCGCCAGCAGCCCCTGGGACAGGGGAGTTGACGAGCAGTACTTC.

J is TRBJ1-1 and V is TRBV6-5; TRBD1 might be the D (6 bases). The CDR3 is 14 residues long. With 2 bases removed from V and 3 bases from J, the gap between germline ends came to 10 bases. CDR1 and CDR2 (germline): MNHEY, SVGAGI. This chain's CDR3 is CASSYGGYDTEAFF. Here the CDR3 DNA reads TGTGCCAGCAGTTACGGGGGCTATGACACTGAAGCTTTCTTT.

The sample holds a few counts of this clonotype. A much larger clone differs by one base, so this may be a read error. The genes are TRBV2 and TRBJ2-2; 10 bases fit TRBD1. The J segment lost 8 bases and the V segment lost 6 bases, leaving 15 bases of the junction unmatched. Germline V lookup: CDR1 SNHLY, CDR2 FYNNEI. This CDR3 has 17 amino acids. This CDR3 is CASSLKVGTGATGELFF. The CDR3 coding sequence is TGTGCCAGCAGCCTAAAGGTTGGGACAGGGGCGACGGGGGAGCTGTTTTTT. The full variable domain, rest sourced from reference TRBV2 and TRBJ2-2, is EPEVTQTPSHQVTQMGQEVILRCVPISNHLYFYWYRQILGQKVEFLVSFYNNEISEKSEIFDDQFSVERPDGSNFTLKIRSTKLEDSAMYFCASSLKVGTGATGELFFGEGSRLTVL.

This clonotype was seen more than once but under ten times. The chain employs TRBV20-1 and TRBJ2-5; D possibly matches TRBD1 or TRBD2 (6 bases each). The germline V and J ends were trimmed by 5 bases and 5 bases, with 18 bases remaining between them. The CDR3 is 14 amino acids. Germline V gives CDR1 DFQATT, CDR2 SNEGSKA (reference sequence). The CDR3 region has the DNA TGCAGTGCTCCCCCGGCCGGGGGCGCGGAGACCCAGTACTTC. This translates into CSAPPAGGAETQYF.

This clonotype was seen only a few times. V gene TRBV19 combines with J gene TRBJ2-3; 7 positions agree with TRBD1. Germline CDR1 reads LNHDA; CDR2 reads SQIVND (reference sequence). Unmatched junction bases numbered 7, after V lost 8 bases and J lost 2 bases. This CDR3 comprises 14 residues. The CDR3 region has the DNA TGTGCCAGTGCGGACAGGAGGCTCACAGATACGCAGTATTTT. Its protein is CASADRRLTDTQYF.

Many counts were recorded for this clonotype. The V call is TRBV5-1, the J call TRBJ2-2; no firm D call. V shed 2 bases and J shed 6 bases, with 8 bases lying between them. The germline gives CDR1 SGHRS, CDR2 YFSETQ. The CDR3 is made up of 13 amino acids. The CDR3 loop is CASSFGIAGELFF. The CDR3, as DNA: TGCGCCAGCAGCTTTGGAATCGCCGGGGAGCTGTTTTTT.